This TCR beta chain originates from a study of tissue T cells after allogeneic stem cell transplantation. Study-level background: Graft-versus-host disease patients received grafts, four unmodified and three CD34-selected to deplete T cells. Study-level results: The study did not identify alloreactive or antigen-specific tissue TCRs, and some clones might be persisting host cells. Shared clones across patients were few; motif clustering revealed tissue-specific shared signatures.

The V segment lost 0 bases and the J segment 4 bases; nucleotides outside the gene matches: 2. CDR1 SGHRS and CDR2 YFSETQ come from the germline V gene. The CDR3 has 15 residues. In regard to this clone: Its antigen is not known.

Here immunoSEQ multiplex PCR was the method, and the copy in TCRdb shows in-frame clones only, minus some. Of about 4,700 clones listed, approximately 69% are singletons. This chain uses TRBV5-1 with TRBJ1-2; 11 nucleotides agree with TRBD1. This sequence was found in a female patient aged 18 to 50 with steroid-refractory graft-versus-host disease after an allogeneic stem cell transplant. Some of the T cells might come from the graft donor. The sample consisted of duodenal tissue, taken at autopsy. The CDR3 bases are TGCGCCAGCAGCTTGGAGGGGACAGGGGGCTATGGCTACACCTTC. It translates to CASSLEGTGGYGYTF.